Given below is one T cell receptor (beta chain) in context. This clone was seen a single time. Its antigen is currently not known. Nothing much larger sits one base from this clone, and base qualities are not available. The library was prepared using the immunoSEQ multiplex PCR assay. A mixture of 60 forward primers for TCR Vbeta segments and 13 reverse primers for TCR Jbeta segments was used in the multiplex PCR. The CDR3 region of rearranged TCR beta genes was amplified from genomic DNA with a multiplex PCR assay. The amplified TCR beta libraries were sequenced on the Illumina HiSeq System as 87-base-pair reads. As for the original processing: A later analysis tallied approximately 87 million unique TCR beta chains across the 660 or so repertoires, and some 10 million of those chains were shared by two or more donors. Raw reads were error-corrected and collapsed into unique sequences with a nearest-neighbor algorithm that merged closely related sequences to remove PCR and sequencing errors. V, D and J gene segments were assigned by aligning CDR3 sequences to IMGT reference sequences. For a sequence to be retained, a match of at least six nucleotides was required to both a V gene segment and a J gene segment. Rearrangements were classified as productive when the CDR3 lacked stop codons and remained in frame with V and J, and all other rearrangements were classified as non-productive. CDR3 was defined by IMGT convention, running from the second conserved V-encoded cysteine to the conserved J-encoded phenylalanine. In an earlier analysis of approximately 500 of the donors, sequences lacking an unambiguous match to a single V gene segment were excluded. An earlier analysis of roughly 590 of the donors called V segments functional above 56.7% productive rearrangements and segregating when the between-donor standard deviation exceeded 5%. A statistical classification framework was developed to diagnose cytomegalovirus status using the catalog of TCR beta chain sequences. In a later analysis, TCR nucleotide sequences were compared against IMGT/GENE-DB human TR gene sequences so that V and J genes could be assigned. The TCRdist pipeline was used in a later analysis to assign CDR3 sequences and most-parsimonious VDJ recombination scenarios. In a later analysis, each TCR beta chain was defined by its CDR3 amino acid sequence together with its V-gene family, and reads without a unique V-gene family were excluded. In a later analysis, 500 to 650 highly shared, low-generation-probability nucleotide sequences were removed to address suspected cross-contamination and a sequencing artifact. For each public chain, a later analysis derived a clonal expansion index from normalized ranks of inferred template counts within each repertoire. In a later analysis, generation probabilities were computed with a VDJ recombination model fitted to out-of-frame rearrangements, and the resulting probabilities were checked against IGoR. Hypergeometric tests were used in a later analysis to score TCR-TCR, TCR-HLA and TCR-CMV co-occurrence, with a repertoire-size bias correction applied to the TCR pairs. To estimate false discovery rates, a later analysis permuted the HLA or CMV assignments 20 times. In a later analysis, co-occurring TCRs were grouped using DBSCAN, and TCRdist sequence similarity was added for clustering within HLA-allele-positive subsets. For co-occurrence clustering, repertoires with fewer than 30,000 or more than 120,000 public chains were excluded, along with five repertoires with anomalous nucleotide sharing. The table comes from immuneACCESS by way of TCRdb, which keeps in-frame sequences with V and J called. Part of the clones is missing from these tables; in studies checked, under half for an unresolved V gene and the rest for unknown reasons. The DNA was the basis for D and trimming; V, J and clone size are from that table. The sample table records some 150,000 clones; around nine tenths of these occur just once. The top ten constitute more than 4.5% of the sample.

The cohort comprised approximately 700 healthy bone marrow donors. At the time of sampling, every cohort member was nominally healthy, though immune exposures that went unrecorded were likely present. The donor tested CMV seronegative and was one of the 352 seronegative cohort members. A peripheral blood sample was provided by each donor, and peripheral blood mononuclear cells were used for TCR beta sequencing. Genomic DNA was extracted from the blood cell samples with the Qiagen DNeasy Blood Extraction Kit. The sample comes from a study of cytomegalovirus exposure and HLA in healthy donors (TCRdb year 2017). Looking at the study overall: An earlier analysis of some 600 of the donors reported 276 Gb of sequence data and 117 million unique TCR beta sequences obtained from about 200 million T cells. An early release that covered about 640 HLA-typed donors contained approximately 290 gigabases of sequencing data and about 93 million unique TCR sequences. Of the roughly 400 genotyped donors, 81% fell in the genetic ancestry cluster associated with self-reported Caucasian donors. The study aimed to test whether cataloging public T cell receptors could reveal signatures of past pathogen exposure. The T cell repertoires of several hundred subjects were profiled by immunosequencing and related to cytomegalovirus serostatus. A separate validation cohort of roughly 130 different subjects was used in addition to the 666-subject first cohort. To predict cytomegalovirus infection status, the study brought together high-throughput TCR immunosequencing, statistical association of individual TCRs with disease status, and machine learning. In a later analysis, previously published TCR beta repertoires from 550 to 700 donors were re-analyzed and high-resolution HLA genotyping was added so that TCR occurrence patterns could be studied. In the later analysis, no new phenotypic data were used to find candidate immune exposures; instead, reliance was placed on TCR beta sequences and their occurrence across donors. In an earlier analysis of 587 of the donors, high-throughput TCR beta sequencing was used to judge whether each TCR beta V gene segment behaved as functional or pseudogenic. Donor age, sex, ethnicity and CMV serostatus were compiled alongside the repertoire data. A later genetic analysis used genome-wide SNP genotypes for about 65% of the roughly 700 donors, treating that subset as a discovery cohort. Every repertoire in the discovery cohort had been generated on one and the same sequencing platform. HLA typing covered class I and class II loci at four-digit resolution. The number of donors typed differed by locus, with roughly 620-640 for A, B, C, DRB1 and DQB1, 522 for DQA1, approximately 570 for DPA1, and some 470 for DPB1. Roughly five DR-DQ haplotypes were treated as single units for association and clustering because of strong linkage in the cohort. Among about 400 genotyped donors of the cohort, an average of around 250,000 unique TCR beta nucleotide sequences was sequenced per donor, of which roughly 18% were non-productive.

Broad study findings and their caveats: Because some donors lacked HLA typing at each locus, the association tests relied only on the typed subset. A cluster of highly shared sequence variants was judged likely to be a technical artifact of the sequencing pipeline. The study listed 164 TCR beta chains as associated with cytomegalovirus. In a later analysis, most CMV-associated TCR beta chains were found to appear HLA-restricted, with HLA associations seemingly driven largely by CMV exposure. Assigning TCR associations to individual alleles was difficult when HLA alleles, especially DR and DQ, strongly co-occurred. Compared with equally common non-associated chains, HLA-associated TCR beta chains in a later analysis were more clonally expanded and had lower generation probabilities. According to a later analysis, parvovirus B19, influenza, CMV and Epstein-Barr virus appeared linked to several top co-occurrence clusters. In this cohort, only TCR beta chains were sequenced, and detectable features were limited by the absence of alpha or paired-chain data. In a later genetic analysis, a missense DCLRE1C variant was associated with V-gene and J-gene trimming of TCR beta chains, and the association was replicated in an independent cohort. A later analysis associated 16,951 TCR beta sequences with specific HLA alleles at a false discovery rate of 0.05. Most TCR sequences were observed very rarely across donors, whereas some public TCRs were present in many individuals. In a later analysis, TCR association rates were found to vary across HLA loci, with the most associated TCRs seen for DRB1 alleles and the fewest for HLA-C alleles. A further reported finding was that TCR beta sequences accurately predicted the HLA-A and HLA-B alleles for most subjects in the first cohort. For the cohort, immune exposure information was limited to CMV serostatus. According to the authors, the approach could potentially be generalized to other disease states and immunological phenotypes. According to a later genetic analysis, donors in an Asian-associated ancestry cluster had fewer N-insertions in productive TCRs than the roughly 670-donor mean. A few of the identified cytomegalovirus-associated TCR beta chains were confirmed in vitro to be specific for cytomegalovirus antigens. Linkage disequilibrium might explain the correlated functional status among segregating V segments, but an unknown experimental factor could not be excluded. Roughly uniform sequencing depth across donors was assumed in presence/absence analyses, although this assumption may not hold. In both the original and validation cohorts, the classifier was reported to diagnose cytomegalovirus status with high specificity and sensitivity. In an earlier analysis of some 550 of the donors, most TCR beta V segments were observed in productive rearrangements about 87% or about 30% of the time, broadly matching IMGT annotations. The earlier analysis of approximately 560 of the donors excluded some 16 rarely observed V segments, including chromosome 9 orphons, because counts were too low.

Source material: PBMCs. The receptor was isolated from a woman aged 25 to 39 in good health and CMV-seronegative.

The CDR3 here reads CASSRTPAGVGETQYF. The bases are TGTGCCAGCAGCCGTACGCCAGCGGGGGTAGGGGAGACCCAGTACTTC. This chain is built from TRBV9 and TRBJ2-5; 8 bases in the junction line up with TRBD2. V and J are trimmed by 4 bases and 5 bases, and the gene matches miss 13 bases of the junction. From cysteine to phenylalanine, the CDR3 is 16 amino acids long. The entry retains the CDR3 DNA only, 48 bases that are in frame from base 1. Per the germline V gene, SGDLS is the CDR1 and YYNGEE is the CDR2. The CDR3 plus the reference TRBV9 and TRBJ2-5 genes for the other parts give the full variable domain: DSGVTQTPKHLITATGQRVTLRCSPRSGDLSVYWYQQSLDQGLQFLIQYYNGEERAKGNILERFSAQQFPDLHSELNLSSLELGDSALYFCASSRTPAGVGETQYFGPGTRLLVL.